The 10 T cell receptor beta chains presented below share a single source sample, sequenced in a study of human T cells and chemical hapten exposure. TCRdb analysed the RACE reads with MiXCR anew, one entry per CDR3 protein. This repertoire shows some 180,000 distinct CDR3 sequences, approximately 24% found once; its top ten account for 2.5%. The time point here: patch test 3, about 24 weeks after DPC sensitization. The treatment is: therapeutic diphenylcyclopropenone sensitization with weekly scalp DPC. This sample comprised whole blood, obtained in connection with sensitization to the hapten diphenylcyclopropenone (DPC). Receptor source: a woman aged 40 to 49 with alopecia areata. Some clones in this sample may be carry-over from other donors' samples.

The chain uses TRBV4-1 and TRBJ1-1, with D tentatively TRBD1 (5 bases). Germline V lookup: CDR1 MGHRA, CDR2 YSYEKL. Deletions cut 2 bases from V and 9 bases from J, with 13 bases between. The CDR3 is made up of 13 amino acids. This CDR3 reads CASSQIAGDQAFF. The CDR3, as DNA: TGCGCCAGCAGCCAAATTGCGGGGGACCAAGCTTTCTTT.

This chain joins TRBV5-1 and TRBJ2-7; either TRBD1 or TRBD2 may supply D (5 bases each). V was shortened by 4 bases and J by 0 bases, with 11 bases between the two germline ends. In germline, CDR1 is SGHRS, CDR2 YFSETQ. CDR3 length: 14 amino acids. CDR3 DNA sequence: TGCGCCAGCAGCAGGGAAGGGACCTCCTACGAGCAGTACTTC. Translated, it gives CASSREGTSYEQYF.

This clonotype was counted a few times. The rearrangement uses TRBV7-9 and TRBJ1-1; D is perhaps TRBD1 (6 bases). V was shortened by 6 bases and J by 1 base, with 12 bases between the two germline ends. The CDR3 is made up of 14 amino acids. Germline CDR1 is SEHNR and CDR2 is FQNEAQ (reference sequence). The CDR3 sequence is CASSRETGNTEAFF. The DNA of the CDR3 is TGTGCCAGCAGTCGCGAGACAGGGAACACTGAAGCTTTCTTT.

There are a few counts of this clonotype. The chain joins TRBV20-1 to TRBJ1-4; D is uncertain. CDR1 and CDR2 (germline): DFQATT, SNEGSKA (reference sequence). CDR3 length: 15 residues. V was shortened by 3 bases and J by 0 bases, with 11 bases between the two germline ends. The CDR3 nucleotides are TGCAGTGCTAGGGACGCCCAGGCAACTAATGAAAAACTGTTTTTT. Its protein product is CSARDAQATNEKLFF.

This clonotype has just a few counts. The chain links TRBV28 to TRBJ2-5; D may be TRBD1 or TRBD2 (5 bases each). The CDR3 sequence is 14 residues long. Trimming took off 6 bases at V and 5 bases at J, with 16 bases between the two ends. The germline V gene has CDR1 MDHEN and CDR2 SYDVKM. The DNA for the CDR3 is TGTGCCAGCAGCCTAGGGGACCCCCGGGAGACCCAGTACTTC. Encoded protein: CASSLGDPRETQYF.

This sequence joins TRBV7-2 and TRBJ2-3; TRBD1 agrees at 8 bases. V trimming: 4 bases; J trimming: 1 base; junction bases outside the gene matches: 7. CDR1 and CDR2 (germline): SGHTA, FQGNSA. The CDR3 has 16 residues. CDR3 coding DNA: TGTGCCAGCAGCTCCCAAGGCAGGGGGCGCACAGATACGCAGTATTTT. It is translated as CASSSQGRGRTDTQYF.

The table lists this clonotype with a few counts. The chain links TRBV12-3 or TRBV12-4 to TRBJ2-1; TRBD1 matches at 8 bases. The trim removed 5 bases at V and 6 bases at J, leaving 6 bases unmatched. CDR3 length equals 14 residues. The CDR3 sequence: CASSPMTGVNEQFF. CDR3 nucleotides: TGTGCCAGCAGTCCGATGACAGGGGTCAATGAGCAGTTCTTC.

In this sample, this clonotype turned up a few times. The gene calls are TRBV12-3 or TRBV12-4 and TRBJ2-3; the match to TRBD1 covers 7 bases. This CDR3 has 14 residues. J lost 4 bases, V lost 3 bases, and 4 bases had no gene match. The CDR3 DNA follows: TGTGCCAGCAGTTTTAGGACAGGAGCAGATACGCAGTATTTT. This translates into CASSFRTGADTQYF.

The rearrangement links TRBV19 to TRBJ1-5, with 7 bases that match TRBD1. V dropped 9 bases and J dropped 1; count of bases not matched to a gene: 6. The germline gives CDR1 LNHDA, CDR2 SQIVND (reference sequence). The CDR3 has 14 residues. CDR3 in amino acids: CASSLTGSNQPQHF. CDR3 in DNA: TGTGCCAGCAGCTTGACAGGGAGCAATCAGCCCCAGCATTTT.

Only a few counts were recorded for this clonotype. V gene TRBV28 combines with J gene TRBJ2-7; weak D call: TRBD2 (6 bases). CDR3 length: 16 amino acids. Germline-derived CDR1 and CDR2 are MDHEN and SYDVKM. Trimming removed 3 bases at V and 5 bases at J, with 20 bases between. CDR3 region: CASSFAGGGGRHEQYF. CDR3 bases: TGTGCCAGCAGTTTTGCTGGGGGAGGTGGGCGGCACGAGCAGTACTTC.